This is a list of T cell receptor beta chains from one sample in a study of blood T cell repertoires in COVID-19. Libraries were prepared by immunoSEQ multiplex PCR; TCRdb keeps only in-frame clonotypes and omits some of them. The profile covers over 120,000 clones, with about 87% appearing a single time and around 38% taken by the ten largest. Sequenced input: peripheral blood. The source of these receptors is a man aged 50 to 59 who had recovered from COVID-19. Both conserved end residues are part of each CDR3. The D gene is left open where the match is weak. Size values are once, few and many counts, or a class for expanded clones, and some rows have none.

J gene	clone size	D gene	V gene	CDR3 DNA	CDR3 protein
TRBJ1-1	-	TRBD1	TRBV7-2	TGTGCCAGCAGCTTCCGGGACAGGGCATGGAACACTGAAGCTTTCTTT	CASSFRDRAWNTEAFF
TRBJ1-2	-	TRBD1	TRBV2	TGTGCCAGCAGTGAAGGCGTCGGGACAGGGAAAGGCTACACCTTC	CASSEGVGTGKGYTF
TRBJ2-1	-	TRBD2	TRBV18	TGTGCCAGCTCACAACCGGGACTAGCGGGGGGGAGCTCCTACAATGAGCAGTTCTTC	CASSQPGLAGGSSYNEQFF
TRBJ2-5	-	TRBD2	TRBV5-1	TGCGCCAGCAGTCTGGGCGGGGGCCAAGAGACCCAGTACTTC	CASSLGGGQETQYF
TRBJ1-3	-	-	TRBV7-3	TGTGCCAGCAGCCCAAGGGGAGGGGAGGGGGACACCATATATTTT	CASSPRGGEGDTIYF
TRBJ1-2	-	-	TRBV24-1	TGTGCCACCAGTGATGTGACAAACAACTACACCTTC	CATSDVTNNYTF
TRBJ1-2	-	-	TRBV27	TGTGCCAGCAGTTTGGGGGGAGGAAACTATGGCTACACCTTC	CASSLGGGNYGYTF
TRBJ1-3	-	-	TRBV6-5	TGTGCCAGCAGAAGACACTTCTCTGGAAACACCATATATTTT	CASRRHFSGNTIYF
TRBJ2-7	-	TRBD2	TRBV7-2	TGTGCCAGCAGCCAAGAACCCGGGACTATCTACGAGCAGTACTTC	CASSQEPGTIYEQYF
TRBJ2-1	-	-	TRBV4-3	TGCGCCAGCAGCCAAGATCTTGCGGGTCCGTCGTTCTTC	CASSQDLAGPSFF
TRBJ2-7	once	TRBD2	TRBV6-5	TGTGCCAGCCGGGCTGCGGGGGGATCCTACGAGCAGTACTTC	CASRAAGGSYEQYF
TRBJ2-7	-	TRBD2	TRBV7-2	TGTGCCAGCAGCCATCAGCGGGGGGACTACGAGCAGTACTTC	CASSHQRGDYEQYF
TRBJ2-7	once	-	TRBV4-1	TGCGCCAGCAGCCATCAGGGGACCTACGAGCAGTACTTC	CASSHQGTYEQYF
TRBJ2-7	-	-	TRBV6-5	TGTGCCAGCAGTTCACCCGCGGGGCAACAATACGAGCAGTACTTC	CASSSPAGQQYEQYF
TRBJ1-2	once	TRBD1	TRBV19	TGTGCCAGTAGTACGGACAGGGAGTATGGCTACACCTTC	CASSTDREYGYTF
TRBJ2-5	-	TRBD1	TRBV9	TGTGCCAGCAGCGTAGATCACAGGGGTGTGGGAGAGACCCAGTACTTC	CASSVDHRGVGETQYF
TRBJ1-2	-	TRBD1	TRBV19	TGTGCCAGTAAACGGGACAGGGTCGGATCTAACTATGGCTACACCTTC	CASKRDRVGSNYGYTF
TRBJ1-4	-	-	TRBV5-1	TGCGCCAGCAGGGCAGGGCCTAATGAAAAACTGTTTTTT	CASRAGPNEKLFF
TRBJ2-5	-	TRBD1	TRBV7-8	TGTGCCAGCAGCCACACAGGGGAAGAGACCCAGTACTTC	CASSHTGEETQYF
TRBJ2-1	-	-	TRBV4-2	TGTGCCAGCAGCCAAGTTGACGGGGAGTACAATGAGCAGTTCTTC	CASSQVDGEYNEQFF
TRBJ2-3	-	-	TRBV4-1	TGCGCCAGCAGCCAAGAACTCGTGGGGCTTCATACGCAGTATTTT	CASSQELVGLHTQYF
TRBJ2-3	-	-	TRBV12-3/TRBV12-4	TGTGCCAGCAGTTTTCCGGGGACAGATACGCAGTATTTT	CASSFPGTDTQYF
TRBJ2-5	-	-	TRBV5-1	TGCGCCAGCAGCTTGTCTAGCGAAGAGACCCAGTACTTC	CASSLSSEETQYF
TRBJ1-4	-	-	TRBV3-1/TRBV3-2	TGTGCCAGCAGCCAAGACGGAGGGGAAAATGAAAAACTGTTTTTT	CASSQDGGENEKLFF
TRBJ2-3	-	-	TRBV11-2	TGTGCCAGCAGCTTAGATTTACAGGGTTTTGGAGATACGCAGTATTTT	CASSLDLQGFGDTQYF
TRBJ2-5	-	TRBD1	TRBV11-2	TGTGCCAGCAGTTCACGGGACAGGGGCCACCAAGAGACCCAGTACTTC	CASSSRDRGHQETQYF
TRBJ1-1	-	-	TRBV9	TGTGCCAGCAGCGTAGAGCCAGGGTGGAACACTGAAGCTTTCTTT	CASSVEPGWNTEAFF
TRBJ1-1	-	-	TRBV2	TGTGCCATGGGCCAGGGCAGAGGAACTGAAGCTTTCTTT	CAMGQGRGTEAFF
TRBJ2-1	few	TRBD2	TRBV7-2	TGTGCCAGCAGCTTAACCGGGACTAGCAACGATGAGCAGTTCTTC	CASSLTGTSNDEQFF
TRBJ2-2	once	-	TRBV18	TGTGCCAGCTCACCCACGGTAACCGGGGAGCTGTTTTTT	CASSPTVTGELFF
TRBJ2-2	-	-	TRBV7-9	TGTGCCAGCAGCTTAAAGACAGGAATCAGTTTGAACACCGGGGAGCTGTTTTTT	CASSLKTGISLNTGELFF
TRBJ2-1	once	TRBD2	TRBV7-2	TGTGCCAGCAGCTTAGTGGAACGGGGGGGCTTCCACAATGAGCAGTTCTTC	CASSLVERGGFHNEQFF
TRBJ1-1	-	-	TRBV7-8	TGTGCCAGCAGCTTAGGGAGGAACACTGAAGCTTTCTTT	CASSLGRNTEAFF
TRBJ1-1	-	-	TRBV5-1	TGCGCCAGCAGCTCTTTAGGGGTAGGGACTGAAGCTTTCTTT	CASSSLGVGTEAFF
TRBJ2-1	once	-	TRBV10-3	TGTGCCACAGAACGCGGGTACGGTTACAATGAGCAGTTCTTC	CATERGYGYNEQFF
TRBJ2-7	-	-	TRBV7-6	TGTGCCAGCAGCTTGGAGGGGACTTTTTACGAGCAGTACTTC	CASSLEGTFYEQYF
TRBJ1-1	-	TRBD1	TRBV12-3/TRBV12-4	TGTGCCAGCACCGGACAGGGGGCTGAAGCTTTCTTT	CASTGQGAEAFF
TRBJ2-2	-	TRBD1	TRBV7-7	TGTGCTAGCAGCCCAACAGGGGTCGGGGAGCTGTTTTTT	CASSPTGVGELFF
TRBJ1-3	-	TRBD1	TRBV6-1	TGTGCCAGCAGTGAAGATTACAGGGGCACCTCTGGAAACACCATATATTTT	CASSEDYRGTSGNTIYF
TRBJ1-1	-	-	TRBV6-5	TGTGCCAGCAGCAACCTGAGAGGGAGCACTGAAGCTTTCTTT	CASSNLRGSTEAFF